Sequencing of this T cell receptor (beta chain) was carried out in a study of CD8+CD57+ T cells in acquired aplastic anemia. TCR beta VDJ combinations and CDR3 sequences were profiled from genomic DNA. MiXCR, run by TCRdb on the reads, gives a single entry per CDR3 protein. The sample holds 95,000 to 150,000 distinct CDR3 sequences, 55% to 70% seen once. The CDR3 contains 15 residues. Trimming removed 0 bases at V and 5 bases at J, with 14 bases between. CDR1 is DFQATT, CDR2 SNEGSKA, per germline (reference sequence). This clonotype was observed at least ten times. The patients chosen for sequencing had shown expansion of CD8+CD57+ cells (detected by flow cytometry).

The rearrangement joins TRBV20-1 to TRBJ1-5; D ambiguous. What was sequenced was sorted CD4+, CD8+, or CD8+CD57+ T cells (not recorded which) from PBMCs. The clonotype was recovered from a human donor with aplastic anemia. The CDR3 nucleotides are TGCAGTGCTAGAGATTTTTCGGAAAGCGATCAGCCCCAGCATTTT. It yields the protein CSARDFSESDQPQHF.